Sequencing of this T cell receptor (beta chain) was carried out in a study of T cells in Graves' hyperthyroidism and ophthalmopathy. This clonotype was seen more than once but under ten times. Amplified TCR beta CDR3 regions came from RNA transcripts. In the first-round RT-PCR of the TCR CDR3, the HTBI primer set was used. One entry per CDR3 protein results from TCRdb running MiXCR on the multiplex PCR reads. Counted here are 660,000 or so distinct CDR3 sequences, less than 25% occurring once; the ten biggest clones make up 34%. Looked up from germline, CDR1 is SQVTM and CDR2 is ANQGSEA. The V segment lost 6 bases and the J segment 10 bases; nucleotides outside the gene matches: 9. This CDR3 is built from 12 residues. Subjects with ophthalmopathy showed a Clinical Activity Score no lower than 3, a NOSPECS grade no lower than 4, and a duration shorter than 3 months.

The sequence came from a man aged 30 to 45 with Graves' ophthalmopathy. The chain employs TRBV29-1 and TRBJ2-1; TRBD2 matches 7 bases. The source material was blood. The CDR3 bases are TGCAGCGTAGACGGGGGGTCTGAAGAGCAGTTCTTC. Amino acids: CSVDGGSEEQFF.